The T cell receptor beta chain described here comes from a study of a mutant IDH1 vaccine in newly diagnosed glioma. Germline V gene lookup returns CDR1 MNHNS and CDR2 SASEGT. Trimming removed 5 bases from V and 2 bases from J; junction bases left unmatched: 4. This CDR3 is built from 15 residues. With regard to this clone: Its antigen is as yet unknown.

TCRdb's copy holds only in-frame clones and misses some; the assay was immunoSEQ multiplex PCR. There are 38,000 or so clones in the sample; approximately 80% occur only once, and over 12% lies in the top ten. The time point: week 11, during vaccination. Every vaccination contained 300 ug of the mutant IDH1 20-mer peptide and was paired with topical imiquimod. Astrocytomas found in donors were new, WHO grade 3 or 4, IDH1-mutant and ATRX-lost. This chain connects TRBV6-1 to TRBJ1-5; TRBD1 matches 9 bases. Material: peripheral blood mononuclear cells (PBMCs), obtained from a glioma patient whose treatment included an IDH1 peptide vaccine. This receptor was identified in a woman in her thirties with glioma. Some clones in this sample may be carry-over from other donors' samples. This CDR3 reads CASSRRTGGNQPQHF. The CDR3 DNA is TGTGCCAGCAGTAGAAGGACAGGGGGCAATCAGCCCCAGCATTTT.